These 18 T cell receptor beta chains share one sample of origin, sequenced in a study of shared clonotypes between healthy human individuals. Clones were read by immunoSEQ multiplex PCR, and TCRdb kept only the in-frame ones, dropping some. The table lists some 630,000 clones, around 72% of them singletons, with about 2% in the top ten. Specimen: memory CD4+ T cells sorted from blood. Subset meaning: CD45RA-negative fraction. The source is a woman between 25 and 40 years old in good health.

The chain carries TRBV27 and TRBJ2-1; 10 bases map to TRBD2. Trimming cost V 0 bases and J 7 bases; bases outside gene matches: 6. CDR1 is MNHEY, CDR2 SMNVEV, per germline (reference sequence). The CDR3 sequence is 16 residues long. The CDR3 nucleotides read TGTGCCAGCAGTTTATCGGGGGCTAGCGGGAGTAATGAGCAGTTCTTC. Its translation: CASSLSGASGSNEQFF.

The DNA of the CDR3 is TGTGCCAGCAGTTCCAGACAGGGGTACAATGAGCAGTTCTTC. It encodes CASSSRQGYNEQFF. This sequence joins TRBV28 and TRBJ2-1, with 8 positions matching TRBD1. Trimming removed 4 bases from V and 4 bases from J; junction bases left unmatched: 3. Germline V lookup: CDR1 MDHEN, CDR2 SYDVKM. There are 14 residues in the CDR3.

The DNA for the CDR3 is TGTGCCAGCAGTTTCCCAGATGCCTACGAGCAGTACTTC. Its translation: CASSFPDAYEQYF. V and J are TRBV28 and TRBJ2-7; no definite D call. Germline CDR1 is MDHEN and CDR2 is SYDVKM. V was shortened by 3 bases and J by 2 bases, with 8 bases between the two germline ends. The CDR3 is made up of 13 amino acids.

This clone was observed a single time. The rearrangement joins TRBV28 to TRBJ2-3, with D hard to call. The CDR3 covers 13 residues. The germline V gene has CDR1 MDHEN and CDR2 SYDVKM. The V and J ends lost 2 bases and 3 bases respectively, with 6 bases between them. The CDR3 protein is CASSLRGTDTQYF. The CDR3 DNA follows: TGTGCCAGCAGTTTACGTGGGACAGATACGCAGTATTTT.

This chain connects TRBV28 to TRBJ2-1, with TRBD2 matching 11 bases. Trimming cost V 6 bases and J 9 bases; bases outside gene matches: 10. The CDR3 has 15 amino acids. Germline CDR1 MDHEN, CDR2 SYDVKM. CDR3 nucleotides: TGTGCCAGCAGGGTGGGACTAGCGGATCGGGGTGAGCAGTTCTTC. Amino acids: CASRVGLADRGEQFF. Supplemented by reference TRBV28 and TRBJ2-1, the full variable domain reads DVKVTQSSRYLVKRTGEKVFLECVQDMDHENMFWYRQDPGLGLRLIYFSYDVKMKEKGDIPEGYSVSREKKERFSLILESASTNQTSMYLCASRVGLADRGEQFFGPGTRLTVL.

In its sample, this clone was seen a few times. The chain joins TRBV20-1 to TRBJ1-2; D unclear. Between the trimmed V and J ends, which lost 3 bases and 9 bases, there was a span of 11 bases. The CDR3 totals 11 residues. The germline CDR1 and CDR2 sequences are DFQATT and SNEGSKA (reference sequence). DNA for the CDR3: TGCAGTGCTAGGGGGTTAGGGAGCTACACCTTC. Translated, it gives CSARGLGSYTF.

The gene calls are TRBV7-2 and TRBJ1-2; TRBD1 matches 8 bases. The CDR3 has 18 amino acids. Unmatched junction bases numbered 17, after V lost 2 bases and J lost 6 bases. The germline gives CDR1 SGHTA, CDR2 FQGNSA. The CDR3: CASSLSVFSMDRVNGYTF. CDR3 nucleotide sequence: TGTGCCAGCAGCTTATCCGTTTTTTCCATGGACAGGGTAAATGGCTACACCTTC.

This clone was observed a few times. The chain is built from TRBV5-5 and TRBJ1-1; no firm D call. This CDR3 has 13 residues. Germline loops: CDR1 SGHKS, CDR2 YYEKEE (reference sequence). Deletions cut 0 bases from V and 4 bases from J, with 7 bases between. CDR3 in amino acids: CASSLAEVTEAFF. In DNA, the CDR3 is TGTGCCAGCAGCTTGGCCGAAGTCACTGAAGCTTTCTTT.

The chain uses TRBV12-5 and TRBJ2-1; 12 bases are shared with TRBD2. The V gene end was trimmed by 1 base and the J gene end by 4 bases; junction bases not matched to a gene: 8. Germline-derived CDR1 and CDR2 are LGHNT and FRNRAP. This CDR3 is 18 amino acids long. The CDR3 is CASGLDPLGTSGYNEQFF. The CDR3 nucleotides are TGTGCTAGTGGTTTGGACCCCCTCGGGACTAGCGGGTACAATGAGCAGTTCTTC.

With regard to this clone: A much larger clone lies a single base off, so this may be a read error. The chain carries TRBV6-4 and TRBJ2-6; D call uncertain. The CDR3 loop spans 14 amino acids. V lost 3 bases to trimming and J lost 1 base, with 4 bases between them. Germline CDR1 and CDR2: MRHNA and SNTAGT. In DNA, the CDR3 is TGTGCCAGCAGTGAGGTATCTGGGGCCAACGTCCTGACTTTC. Protein: CASSEVSGANVLTF.

The V and J genes are TRBV4-2 and TRBJ2-2; 9 positions agree with TRBD2. This CDR3 spans 19 amino acids. The J segment lost 3 bases and the V segment lost 0 bases, leaving 11 bases of the junction unmatched. Germline V gene sequence: CDR1 LGHNA, CDR2 YNFKEQ. CDR3 DNA: TGTGCCAGCAGCCAAGATGGGCTGACTAGCGGAGGTTACACCGGGGAGCTGTTTTTT. It codes for CASSQDGLTSGGYTGELFF.

V and J are TRBV28 and TRBJ2-7, with D possibly matching TRBD2 (6 bases). This CDR3 is 15 amino acids long. With 6 bases removed from V and 0 bases from J, the gap between germline ends came to 15 bases. In germline, CDR1 is MDHEN, CDR2 SYDVKM. The CDR3 reads CASSETSSRSYEQYF. The DNA for the CDR3 is TGTGCCAGCAGCGAAACTAGCTCCCGCTCCTACGAGCAGTACTTC.

The V gene is TRBV10-1, the J gene TRBJ2-5, with 7 bases lining up with TRBD2. Per the germline V gene, CDR1 is WNHNN and CDR2 is SYGVQD (reference sequence). V shed 8 bases and J 5 bases; nucleotides not matched to a gene: 14. The CDR3 has 15 residues. The CDR3 loop is CASYPGGRRGETQYF. Written as DNA, the CDR3 is TGCGCCAGCTACCCTGGCGGGAGACGAGGGGAGACCCAGTACTTC.

The chain recombines TRBV10-1 with TRBJ2-5, with 10 bases fitting TRBD2. After removal of 4 bases from V and 3 bases from J, the junction contained 5 bases not matched to a gene. The CDR3 has 15 amino acids. CDR1 is WNHNN, CDR2 SYGVQD, per germline (reference sequence). CDR3 sequence reads: CASSAGLAVEETQYF. The CDR3 nucleotides are TGCGCCAGCAGTGCAGGACTAGCGGTAGAAGAGACCCAGTACTTC.

The V gene is TRBV7-2, the J gene TRBJ2-7; D gene unclear. CDR3 length: 14 residues. Germline CDR1 is SGHTA and CDR2 is FQGNSA. V was trimmed by 5 bases and J by 0 bases, leaving 11 bases between them. This CDR3 is CASSIQGISYEQYF. CDR3 bases: TGTGCCAGCAGCATTCAAGGGATCTCCTACGAGCAGTACTTC.

This chain links TRBV6-6 with TRBJ2-1; 7 bases fit TRBD2. V gave up 6 bases and J gave up 7 bases; unmatched junction bases: 3. CDR1 is MNHNY and CDR2 is SVGAGI in the germline V gene (reference sequence). CDR3 length: 12 amino acids. The CDR3 sequence: CASRVSGNEQFF. CDR3 sequence (DNA): TGTGCCAGCAGAGTTAGCGGGAATGAGCAGTTCTTC.

This chain joins TRBV6-6 and TRBJ2-3, with D perhaps matching TRBD1 or TRBD2 (5 bases each). Germline V lookup: CDR1 MNHNY, CDR2 SVGAGI (reference sequence). The CDR3 spans 13 residues. V was trimmed by 5 bases and J by 4 bases, leaving 10 bases between them. The CDR3 DNA sequence: TGTGCCAGCAGTGGACACGGGGCAGATACGCAGTATTTT. Encoded protein: CASSGHGADTQYF.

V usage is TRBV7-6 and J usage is TRBJ2-1, with D possibly TRBD1 on 6 matching bases. The V and J ends lost 0 bases and 2 bases respectively, with 11 bases between them. CDR3 length: 16 residues. The germline CDR1 and CDR2 sequences are SGHVS and FNYEAQ. CDR3 nucleotide sequence: TGTGCCAGCAGCTTAGCCGGTGCAGGGGCCTACAATGAGCAGTTCTTC. Protein sequence: CASSLAGAGAYNEQFF.